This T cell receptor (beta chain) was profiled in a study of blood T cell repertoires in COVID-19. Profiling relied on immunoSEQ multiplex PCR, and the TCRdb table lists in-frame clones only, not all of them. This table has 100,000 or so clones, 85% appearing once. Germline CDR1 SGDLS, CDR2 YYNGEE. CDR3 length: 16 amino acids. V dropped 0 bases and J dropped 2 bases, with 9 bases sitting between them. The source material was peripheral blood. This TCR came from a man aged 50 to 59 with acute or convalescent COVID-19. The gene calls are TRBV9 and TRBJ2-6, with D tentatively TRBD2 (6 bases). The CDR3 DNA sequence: TGTGCCAGCAGCGTAGGCCTAGCGACTGGGGCCAACGTCCTGACTTTC. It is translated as CASSVGLATGANVLTF.